This T cell receptor (beta chain) was recorded in a study of cytomegalovirus exposure and HLA in healthy donors (dated by TCRdb to about 2017). About the investigation overall: A later analysis indicated that the 110 or so validation repertoires were generated on the platform also employed for the 600 to 750 repertoires of the first cohort. The study was designed to test whether signatures of past pathogen exposure could be identified by cataloging public T cell receptors. Besides the first cohort of roughly 660 subjects, a separate validation cohort made up of 120 different subjects was used. The study combined high-throughput TCR immunosequencing, statistical association of individual TCRs with disease status, and machine learning to predict cytomegalovirus infection status.

Donors formed part of the validation cohort, which comprised 120 subjects and was distinct from the first cohort of roughly 600 subjects. From its cysteine to its phenylalanine, the CDR3 spans 15 amino acids. Just the 45-base CDR3 DNA is kept, in frame starting at base 1. CDR1 and CDR2 (SEHNR, FQNEAQ) derive from the germline V gene (reference sequence). V drops 2 bases and J drops 7 bases, leaving 17 bases in between. Findings and caveats that apply to the study as a whole: Three of the identified cytomegalovirus-associated TCR beta chains were confirmed in vitro to be specific for cytomegalovirus antigens. A later analysis lacked HLA typing for the validation cohort, so it scored co-occurrence in that cohort across all 120 or so repertoires. The study listed approximately 150 TCR beta chains as associated with cytomegalovirus. The classifier was reported to diagnose cytomegalovirus status with high specificity and sensitivity in both the original and validation cohorts. Most TCR sequences were observed very rarely across donors, whereas some public TCRs were present in many individuals. A later analysis found that TCRs clustered in the first cohort also tended to co-occur in the approximately 120 validation repertoires, with 90% to 95% of cluster scores above 0. The authors suggested that the approach could potentially be extended to other disease states and immunological phenotypes.

Library construction relied on the immunoSEQ multiplex PCR assay. On the authors' methods: To diagnose cytomegalovirus status from the catalog of TCR beta chain sequences, a statistical classification framework was built. This is the immuneACCESS table as TCRdb keeps it, with only in-frame sequences that have V and J called. A part of the clones is gone; compared with another copy, unresolved V genes explain less than half, and the rest is unexplained. That table supplies the V and J calls and clone size; D and trimming were determined from the DNA. The sample table contains about 49,000 clones; only one count was recorded for around 94% of them. About 7.8% of the sample belongs to the ten largest clones. In the case of this clone: Its target antigen remains unknown. Base qualities are not recorded, but no much larger clone differs from it by a single base.

Material for sequencing was PBMCs. The receptor was derived from a woman between 18 and 29 years old in good health and CMV-seropositive. In this chain, TRBV7-9 is recombined with TRBJ1-2, with a weak D call of TRBD1 (5 bases match). The nucleotide sequence is TGTGCCAGCAGCTTAAGCTTAGGGGCTGATATTGGCTACACCTTC. Its translation reads: CASSLSLGADIGYTF. Extended through the reference TRBV7-9 and TRBJ1-2 proteins, this CDR3 yields the full variable domain: DTGVSQNPRHKITKRGQNVTFRCDPISEHNRLYWYRQTLGQGPEFLTYFQNEAQLEKSRLLSDRFSAERPKGSFSTLEIQRTEQGDSAMYLCASSLSLGADIGYTFGSGTRLTVV.